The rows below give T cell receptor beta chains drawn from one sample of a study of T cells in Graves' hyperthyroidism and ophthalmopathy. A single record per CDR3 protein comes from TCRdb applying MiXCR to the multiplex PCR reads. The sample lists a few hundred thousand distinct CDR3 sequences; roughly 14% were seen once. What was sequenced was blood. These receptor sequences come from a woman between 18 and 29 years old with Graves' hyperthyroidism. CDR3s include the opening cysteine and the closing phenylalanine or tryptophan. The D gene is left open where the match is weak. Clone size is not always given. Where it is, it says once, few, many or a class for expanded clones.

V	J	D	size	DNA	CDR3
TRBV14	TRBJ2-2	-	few	TGTGCCAGCAGCCCGACTCACTACCAAACCGGGGAGCTGTTTTTT	CASSPTHYQTGELFF
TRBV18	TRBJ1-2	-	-	TGTGCCAGCTCACCGGGCAGGATTAACTATGGCAACACCTTC	CASSPGRINYGNTF
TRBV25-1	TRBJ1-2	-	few	TGTGCCAGCAGTGAAAATATCGGAGGACAGTTTGGCTACACCTTC	CASSENIGGQFGYTF
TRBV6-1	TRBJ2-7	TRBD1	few	TGTGCCAGCAGTCACAGGAGCCAGGGGGCTATCGGCGAGCAGTACTTC	CASSHRSQGAIGEQYF
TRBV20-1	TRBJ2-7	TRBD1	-	TGCAGTGCTTCTGGGACAGTTAGCTCCTACGAGCAGTACTTC	CSASGTVSSYEQYF
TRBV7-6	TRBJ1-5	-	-	TGTGCCAGCAGCCCGGCTCTCAATCAGCCCCAGCATTTT	CASSPALNQPQHF
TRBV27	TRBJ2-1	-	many	TGTGCCAGCACCCCCGCCTTAGGAACTTCCTACAATGAGCAGTTCTTC	CASTPALGTSYNEQFF
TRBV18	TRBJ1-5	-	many	TGTGCCAGCTTCCACTGTCAACAGGGAGGGCCCAATCAGCCCCAGCATTTT	CASFHCQQGGPNQPQHF
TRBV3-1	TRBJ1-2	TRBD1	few	TGTGCCAGCAGCCTGGGACAGGGGAGTAATCGCTACACCTTC	CASSLGQGSNRYTF
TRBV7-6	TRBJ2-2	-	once	TGTGCCAGCAGCTTAGCCTCCGGGTTTCATGTGACCGGGGAGCTGTTTTTT	CASSLASGFHVTGELFF
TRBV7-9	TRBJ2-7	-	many	TGTGCCAGTAGCCTATCGACAGCTACCTACGAGCAGTACTTC	CASSLSTATYEQYF
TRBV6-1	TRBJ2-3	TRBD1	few	TGTGCCAGCAGTCAACGGACAGGGTGGTCCGATACGCAGTATTTT	CASSQRTGWSDTQYF
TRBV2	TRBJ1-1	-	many	TGTGCCAGCGCGGCTCAGATGAACACTGAAGCTTTCTTT	CASAAQMNTEAFF
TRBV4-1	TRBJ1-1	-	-	TGCGCCAGCAGCCAGCCGACAAATAACACTGAAGCTTTCTTT	CASSQPTNNTEAFF
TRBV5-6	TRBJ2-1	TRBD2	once	TGTGCCAGCAGCTTGGGAATTAGCGGGAGGGCCGGTGTGTATGAGCAGTTCTTC	CASSLGISGRAGVYEQFF
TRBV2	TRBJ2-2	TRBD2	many	TGTGCCAGCAGTGGGCGGGAGTATAGTAACACCGGGGAGCTGTTTTTT	CASSGREYSNTGELFF
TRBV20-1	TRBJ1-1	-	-	TGCAGTGCTCGGTCGACAGATAATGTTGAAGCTTTCTTT	CSARSTDNVEAFF
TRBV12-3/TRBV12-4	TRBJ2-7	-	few	TGTGCCAGCAGTCTTGCAGCCAGGCGACTCGGCGAGCAGTACTTC	CASSLAARRLGEQYF
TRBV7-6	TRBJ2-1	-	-	TGTGCCAGCATTAAGGACAGAAGCTCCTACAATGAGCAGTTCTTC	CASIKDRSSYNEQFF
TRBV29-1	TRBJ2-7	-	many	TGCAGCGTCGACGAGGACAGCTCCTACGAGCAGTACTTC	CSVDEDSSYEQYF
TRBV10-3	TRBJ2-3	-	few	TGTGCCATCAGTCGGGACGCCGAGCCGAAAACAGATACGCAGTATTTT	CAISRDAEPKTDTQYF
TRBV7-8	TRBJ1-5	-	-	TGTGCCAGCAGCCCCCGCGAGGGCCAATGGTATTTT	CASSPREGQWYF
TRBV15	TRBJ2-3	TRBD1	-	TGTGCCACCAGCAGAGCCCGGGACAGGGGAACAGATACGCAGTATTTT	CATSRARDRGTDTQYF
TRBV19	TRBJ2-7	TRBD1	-	TGTGCCAGTAGTCTTCGGACAGGGAAATCCGAGCAGTACTTC	CASSLRTGKSEQYF
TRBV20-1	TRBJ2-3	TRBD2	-	TGCAGTGCTAGCTTCGGACTAGCGGGAGCATCAGATACGCAGTATTTT	CSASFGLAGASDTQYF
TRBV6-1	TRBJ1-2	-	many	TGTGCCAGCAGTGAAGGAGGGTATGGCTACACCTTC	CASSEGGYGYTF
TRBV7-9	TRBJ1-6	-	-	TGTGCCAGCAGCCCTAGGATTGTGGGTTGTTCGGGTTGTAATTCACCCCTCCACTTT	CASSPRIVGCSGCNSPLHF
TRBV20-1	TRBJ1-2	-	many	TGCAGTGCTAGTAGGGGAATCGATAACTATGGCTACACCTTC	CSASRGIDNYGYTF
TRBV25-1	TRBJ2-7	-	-	TGTGCCAGCAGTGATAGAGCGGAGCAGTACTTC	CASSDRAEQYF
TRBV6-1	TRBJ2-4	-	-	TGTGCCAGCGGTAAATTAGCCAAAAACATTCAGTACTTC	CASGKLAKNIQYF
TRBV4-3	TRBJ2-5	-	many	TGCGCCAGCAGCCAAGCCTACCAAGAGACCCAGTACTTC	CASSQAYQETQYF
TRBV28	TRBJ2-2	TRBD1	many	TGTGCCAGCCAACTAACAGGGGACACCGGGGAGCTGTTTTTT	CASQLTGDTGELFF
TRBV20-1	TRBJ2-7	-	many	TGCAGTGCTAAGGGAGGCGGGGCATTTCAGAACGAGCAGTACTTC	CSAKGGGAFQNEQYF
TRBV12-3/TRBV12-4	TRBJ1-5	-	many	TGTGCCAGCAGTCCCCTATGGCAGGGAGGGGGAAACAATCAGCCCCAGCATTTT	CASSPLWQGGGNNQPQHF
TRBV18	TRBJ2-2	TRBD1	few	TGTGCCAGCTCACCAAGACAGGGTTTTGGGTCGGCCGGGGAGCTGTTTTTT	CASSPRQGFGSAGELFF
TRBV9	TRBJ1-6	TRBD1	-	TGTGCCAGCAGCGTATCAAAGACAGGGTCAAACCTCCACTTT	CASSVSKTGSNLHF
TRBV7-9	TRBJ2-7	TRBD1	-	TGTGCCAGCTCTCGGACAGGAGTTTTTTACGAGCAGTACTTC	CASSRTGVFYEQYF
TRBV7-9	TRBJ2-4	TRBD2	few	TGTGCCAGCAGCTTACCAGCGGGAGGAAGCAAAAACATTCAGTACTTC	CASSLPAGGSKNIQYF
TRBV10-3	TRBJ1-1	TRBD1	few	TGTGCCATCAGTGGTGGATTGTACAGGGGTATGGGGACTGAAGCTTTCTTT	CAISGGLYRGMGTEAFF
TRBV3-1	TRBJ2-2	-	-	TGTGCCAGCAGCCAAGGGGGAGGCGGGGAGCTGTTTTTT	CASSQGGGGELFF
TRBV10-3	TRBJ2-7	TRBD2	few	TGTGCCATCAAAACTAGCGTCCTTCGCTACGAGCAGTACTTC	CAIKTSVLRYEQYF
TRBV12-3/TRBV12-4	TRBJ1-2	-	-	TGTGCCAGCAGTCCCCGGGACTGGGGGCGCTACACCTTC	CASSPRDWGRYTF
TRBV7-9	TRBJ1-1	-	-	TGTGCCAGCAGCCTCCTTCGGACAGCGAACACTGAAGCTTTCTTT	CASSLLRTANTEAFF
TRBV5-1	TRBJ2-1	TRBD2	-	TGCGCCAGCAGCTTGACTGCGGGAGGGCCCAATGAGCAGTTCTTC	CASSLTAGGPNEQFF
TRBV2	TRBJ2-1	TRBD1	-	TGTGCCAGGGGGGGAGGGACAGGGTTAAAGGATGAGCAGTTCTTC	CARGGGTGLKDEQFF
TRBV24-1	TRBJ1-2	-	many	TGTGCCACCAGTGAGGGGGAGCCCCCGGATATCTATGGCTACACCTTC	CATSEGEPPDIYGYTF
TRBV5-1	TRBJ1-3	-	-	TGCGCCAGCTCAATATCCGGACAGATCTCTGGAAACACCATATATTTT	CASSISGQISGNTIYF
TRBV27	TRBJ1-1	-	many	TGTGCCAGCAGTTTTGAGGGCACTGAAGCTTTCTTT	CASSFEGTEAFF
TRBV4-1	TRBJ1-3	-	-	TGCGCCAGCAGCCAAGATGAGGGTGCTGGAAACACCATATATTTT	CASSQDEGAGNTIYF
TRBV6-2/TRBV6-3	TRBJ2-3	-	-	TGTGCCAGCAGTTACGGGGGAGTCACAGATACGCAGTATTTT	CASSYGGVTDTQYF
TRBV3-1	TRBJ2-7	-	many	TGTGCCAGCAGCCCCCCCCAGGAGCAGTACTTC	CASSPPQEQYF
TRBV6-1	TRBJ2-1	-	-	TGTGCCAGCAGCGTAGTAGGTTCAGACTACAATGAGCAGTTCTTC	CASSVVGSDYNEQFF
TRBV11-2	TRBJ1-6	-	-	TGTGCCAGCAGCTTAGATTGGTATAATTCACCCCTCCACTTT	CASSLDWYNSPLHF
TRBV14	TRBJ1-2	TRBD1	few	TGTGCCAGCAGCCTCTCATCCGGGACAGTGGGGTATGGCTACACCTTC	CASSLSSGTVGYGYTF
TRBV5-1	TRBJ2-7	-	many	TGCGCCAGCAGCTTTGAACGCTCCTACGAGCAGTACTTC	CASSFERSYEQYF